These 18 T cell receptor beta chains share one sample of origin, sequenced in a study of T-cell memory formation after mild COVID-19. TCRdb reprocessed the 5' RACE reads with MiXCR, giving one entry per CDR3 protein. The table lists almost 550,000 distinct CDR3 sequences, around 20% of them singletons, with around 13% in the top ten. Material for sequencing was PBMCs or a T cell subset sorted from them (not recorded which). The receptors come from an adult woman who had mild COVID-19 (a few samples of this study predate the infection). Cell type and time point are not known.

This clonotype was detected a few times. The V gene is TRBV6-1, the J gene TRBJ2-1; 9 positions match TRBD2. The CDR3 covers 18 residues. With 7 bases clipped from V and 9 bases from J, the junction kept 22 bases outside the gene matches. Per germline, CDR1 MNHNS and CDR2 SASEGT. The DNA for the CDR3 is TGTGCCAGCACAGTGTTTCTGGGGGGGACTAGCCGATCAGGTGAGCAGTTCTTC. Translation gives CASTVFLGGTSRSGEQFF.

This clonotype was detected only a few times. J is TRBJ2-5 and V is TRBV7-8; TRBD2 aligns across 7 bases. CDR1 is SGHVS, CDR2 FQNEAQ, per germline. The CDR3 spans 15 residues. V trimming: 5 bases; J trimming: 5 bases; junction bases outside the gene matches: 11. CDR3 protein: CASSRQREVVETQYF. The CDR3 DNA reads TGTGCCAGCAGCAGACAGCGGGAAGTAGTGGAGACCCAGTACTTC.

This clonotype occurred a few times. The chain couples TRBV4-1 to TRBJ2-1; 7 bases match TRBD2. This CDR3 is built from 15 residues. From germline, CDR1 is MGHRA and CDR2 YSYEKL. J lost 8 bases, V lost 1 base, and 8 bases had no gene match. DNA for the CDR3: TGCGCCAGCAGCCAAGGGGACTACCGTGGGTATGAGCAGTTCTTC. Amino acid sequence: CASSQGDYRGYEQFF.

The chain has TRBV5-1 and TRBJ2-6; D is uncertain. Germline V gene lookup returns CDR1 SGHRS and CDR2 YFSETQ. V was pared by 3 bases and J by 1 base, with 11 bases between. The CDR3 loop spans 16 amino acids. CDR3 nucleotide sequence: TGCGCCAGCAGCTCCGCCCTGGGATCTGGGGCCAACGTCCTGACTTTC. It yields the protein CASSSALGSGANVLTF.

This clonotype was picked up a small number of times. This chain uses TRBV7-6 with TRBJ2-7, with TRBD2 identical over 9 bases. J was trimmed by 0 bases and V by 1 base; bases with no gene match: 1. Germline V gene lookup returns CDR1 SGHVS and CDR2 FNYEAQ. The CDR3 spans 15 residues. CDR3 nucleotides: TGTGCCAGCAGCTTAGGCGGGGGGGACTCCTACGAGCAGTACTTC. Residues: CASSLGGGDSYEQYF.

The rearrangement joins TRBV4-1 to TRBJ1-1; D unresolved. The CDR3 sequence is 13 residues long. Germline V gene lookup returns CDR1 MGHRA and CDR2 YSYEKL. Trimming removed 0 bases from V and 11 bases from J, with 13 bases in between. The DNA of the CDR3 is TGCGCCAGCAGCCAAGACTCGAGGAGCGGGGCTTTCTTT. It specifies CASSQDSRSGAFF.

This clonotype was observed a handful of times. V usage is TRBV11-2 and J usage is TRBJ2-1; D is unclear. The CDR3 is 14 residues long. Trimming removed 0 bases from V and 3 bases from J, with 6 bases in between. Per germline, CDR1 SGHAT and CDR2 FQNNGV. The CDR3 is CASSLEADYNEQFF. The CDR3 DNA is TGTGCCAGCAGCTTAGAGGCTGACTACAATGAGCAGTTCTTC.

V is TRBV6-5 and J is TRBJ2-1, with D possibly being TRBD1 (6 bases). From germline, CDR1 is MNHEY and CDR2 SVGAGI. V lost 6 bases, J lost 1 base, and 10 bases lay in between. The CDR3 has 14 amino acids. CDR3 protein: CASRNRASYNEQFF. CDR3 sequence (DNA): TGTGCCAGCAGAAACAGGGCTTCCTACAATGAGCAGTTCTTC.

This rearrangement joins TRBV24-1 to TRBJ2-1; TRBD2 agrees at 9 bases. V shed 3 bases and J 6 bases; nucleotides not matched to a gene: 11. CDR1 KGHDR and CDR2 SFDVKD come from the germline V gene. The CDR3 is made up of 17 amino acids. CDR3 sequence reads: CATSDPIAGADGNEQFF. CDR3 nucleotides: TGTGCCACCAGTGATCCAATAGCGGGGGCGGATGGCAATGAGCAGTTCTTC.

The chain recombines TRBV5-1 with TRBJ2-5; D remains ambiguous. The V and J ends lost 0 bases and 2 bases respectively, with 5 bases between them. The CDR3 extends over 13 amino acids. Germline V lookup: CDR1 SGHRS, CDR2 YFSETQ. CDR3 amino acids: CASSLEDQETQYF. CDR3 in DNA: TGCGCCAGCAGCTTGGAAGATCAAGAGACCCAGTACTTC.

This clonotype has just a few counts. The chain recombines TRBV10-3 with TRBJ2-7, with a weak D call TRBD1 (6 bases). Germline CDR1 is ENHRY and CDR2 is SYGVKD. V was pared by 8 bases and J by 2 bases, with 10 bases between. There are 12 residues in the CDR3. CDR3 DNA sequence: TGTGCCATCGGGGACATCCCCTACGAGCAGTACTTC. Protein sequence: CAIGDIPYEQYF.

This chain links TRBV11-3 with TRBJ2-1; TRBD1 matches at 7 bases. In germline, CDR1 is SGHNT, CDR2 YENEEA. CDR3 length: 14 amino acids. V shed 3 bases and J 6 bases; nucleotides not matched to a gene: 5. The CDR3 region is CASSLAGGINEQFF. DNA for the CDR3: TGTGCCAGCAGCTTGGCAGGGGGAATCAATGAGCAGTTCTTC.

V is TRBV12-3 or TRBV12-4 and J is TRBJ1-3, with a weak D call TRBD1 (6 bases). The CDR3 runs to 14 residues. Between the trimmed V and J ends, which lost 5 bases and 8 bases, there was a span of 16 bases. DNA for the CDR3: TGTGCCAGCAGTCCTGGACAGAGTCGACACACCATATATTTT. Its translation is CASSPGQSRHTIYF.

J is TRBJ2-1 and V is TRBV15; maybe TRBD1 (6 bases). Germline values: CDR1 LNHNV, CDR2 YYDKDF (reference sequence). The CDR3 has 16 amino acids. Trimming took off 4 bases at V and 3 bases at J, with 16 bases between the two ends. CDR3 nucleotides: TGTGCCACCAGCATCTCGGGAACAGGGATCTACAATGAGCAGTTCTTC. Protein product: CATSISGTGIYNEQFF.

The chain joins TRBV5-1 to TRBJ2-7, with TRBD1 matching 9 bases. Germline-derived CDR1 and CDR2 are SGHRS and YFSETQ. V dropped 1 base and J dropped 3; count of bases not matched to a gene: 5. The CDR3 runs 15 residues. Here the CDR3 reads CASSLSGTGFYEQYF. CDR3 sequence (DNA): TGCGCCAGCAGCTTGTCCGGGACAGGGTTCTACGAGCAGTACTTC.

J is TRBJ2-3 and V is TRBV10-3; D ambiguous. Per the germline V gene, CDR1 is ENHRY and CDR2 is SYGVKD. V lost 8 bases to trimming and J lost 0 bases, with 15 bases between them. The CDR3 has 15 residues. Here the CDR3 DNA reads TGTGCCATCGGTTCTGGCGGACGGAGCACAGATACGCAGTATTTT. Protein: CAIGSGGRSTDTQYF.

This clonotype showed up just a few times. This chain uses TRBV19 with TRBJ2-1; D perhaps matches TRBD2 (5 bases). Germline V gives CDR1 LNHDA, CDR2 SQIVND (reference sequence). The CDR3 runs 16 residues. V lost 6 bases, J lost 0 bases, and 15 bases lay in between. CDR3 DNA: TGTGCCAGTAGATCTTCTAGCTTGAGCTCCTACAATGAGCAGTTCTTC. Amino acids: CASRSSSLSSYNEQFF.

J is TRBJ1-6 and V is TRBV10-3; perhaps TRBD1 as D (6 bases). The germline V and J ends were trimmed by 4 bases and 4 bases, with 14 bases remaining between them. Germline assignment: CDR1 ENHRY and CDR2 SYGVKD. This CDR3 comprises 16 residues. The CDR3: CAISGGGQRYNSPLHF. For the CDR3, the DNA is TGTGCCATCAGTGGAGGGGGTCAAAGATATAATTCACCCCTCCACTTT.